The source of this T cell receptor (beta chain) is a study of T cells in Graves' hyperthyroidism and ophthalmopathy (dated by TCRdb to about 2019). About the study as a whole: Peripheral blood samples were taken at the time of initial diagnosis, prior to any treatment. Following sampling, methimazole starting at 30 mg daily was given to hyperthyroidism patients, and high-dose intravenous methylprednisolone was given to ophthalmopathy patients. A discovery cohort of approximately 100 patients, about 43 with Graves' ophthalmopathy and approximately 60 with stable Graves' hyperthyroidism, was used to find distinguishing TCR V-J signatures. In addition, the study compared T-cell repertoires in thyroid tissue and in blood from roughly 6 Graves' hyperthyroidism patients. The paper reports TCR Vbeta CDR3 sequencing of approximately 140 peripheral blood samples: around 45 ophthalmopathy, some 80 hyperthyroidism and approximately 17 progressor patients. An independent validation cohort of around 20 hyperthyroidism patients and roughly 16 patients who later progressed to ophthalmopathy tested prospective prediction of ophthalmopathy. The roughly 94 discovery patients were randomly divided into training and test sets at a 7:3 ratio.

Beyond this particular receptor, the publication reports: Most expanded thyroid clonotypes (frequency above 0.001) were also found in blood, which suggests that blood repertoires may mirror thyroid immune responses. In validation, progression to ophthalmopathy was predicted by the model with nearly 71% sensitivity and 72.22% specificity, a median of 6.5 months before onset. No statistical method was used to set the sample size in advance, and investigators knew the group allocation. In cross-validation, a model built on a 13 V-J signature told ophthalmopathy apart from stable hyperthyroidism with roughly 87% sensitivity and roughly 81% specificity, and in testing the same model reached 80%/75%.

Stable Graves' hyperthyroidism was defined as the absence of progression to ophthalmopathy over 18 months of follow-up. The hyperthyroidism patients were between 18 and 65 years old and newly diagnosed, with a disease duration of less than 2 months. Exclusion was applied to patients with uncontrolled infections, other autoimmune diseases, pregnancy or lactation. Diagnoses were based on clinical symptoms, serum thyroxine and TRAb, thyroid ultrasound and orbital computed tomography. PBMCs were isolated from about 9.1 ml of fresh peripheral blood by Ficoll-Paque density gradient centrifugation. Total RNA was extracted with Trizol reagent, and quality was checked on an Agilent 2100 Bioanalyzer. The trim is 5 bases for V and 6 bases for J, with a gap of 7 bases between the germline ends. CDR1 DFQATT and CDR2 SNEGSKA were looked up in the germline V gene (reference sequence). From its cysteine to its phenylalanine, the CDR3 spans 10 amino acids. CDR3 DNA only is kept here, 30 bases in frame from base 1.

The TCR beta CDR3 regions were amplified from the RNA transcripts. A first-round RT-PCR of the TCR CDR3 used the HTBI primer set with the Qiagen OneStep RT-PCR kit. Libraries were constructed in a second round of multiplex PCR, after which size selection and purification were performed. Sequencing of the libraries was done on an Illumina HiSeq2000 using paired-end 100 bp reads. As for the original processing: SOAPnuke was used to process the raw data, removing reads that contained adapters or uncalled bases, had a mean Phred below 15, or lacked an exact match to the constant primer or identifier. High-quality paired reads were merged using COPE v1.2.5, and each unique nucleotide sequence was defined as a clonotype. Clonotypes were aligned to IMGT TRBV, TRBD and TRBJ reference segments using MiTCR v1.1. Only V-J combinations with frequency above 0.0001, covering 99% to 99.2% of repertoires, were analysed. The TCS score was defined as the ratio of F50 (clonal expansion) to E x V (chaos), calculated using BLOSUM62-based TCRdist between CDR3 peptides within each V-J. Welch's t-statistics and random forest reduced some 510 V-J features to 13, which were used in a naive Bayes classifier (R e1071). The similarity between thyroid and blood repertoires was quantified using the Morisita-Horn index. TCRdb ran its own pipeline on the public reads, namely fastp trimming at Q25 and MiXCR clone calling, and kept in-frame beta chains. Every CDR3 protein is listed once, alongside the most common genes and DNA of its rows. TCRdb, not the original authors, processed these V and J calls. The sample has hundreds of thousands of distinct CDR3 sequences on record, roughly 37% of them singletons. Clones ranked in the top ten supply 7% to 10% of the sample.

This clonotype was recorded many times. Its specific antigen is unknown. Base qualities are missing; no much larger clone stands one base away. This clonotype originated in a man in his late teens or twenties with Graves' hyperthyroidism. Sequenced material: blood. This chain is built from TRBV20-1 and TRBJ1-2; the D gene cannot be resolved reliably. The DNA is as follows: TGCAGTGCTCCAAACAATGGCTACACCTTC. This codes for CSAPNNGYTF.